The present TCR beta chain was sequenced within a study of CD8 T cells in ankylosing spondylitis. Whole-study findings and limits: Matched ankylosing spondylitis synovial fluid reportedly showed significant enrichment of disease-linked clones. The study identified a TCR beta motif of several highly homologous variants that appeared characteristic of ankylosing spondylitis blood.

As for this clonotype: Its antigen is not known.

Quantitative molecular-barcoded 5'-RACE generated the TCR beta libraries. One entry per CDR3 protein, called by TCRdb with MiXCR from the 5' RACE reads. The data show 220,000 or so distinct CDR3 sequences, approximately 16% seen once. The CDR3 loop spans 14 amino acids. Trimming took 5 bases from V and 6 from J, leaving 13 bases between them. Germline V gene lookup returns CDR1 MGHRA and CDR2 YSYEKL. The V and J genes are TRBV4-1 and TRBJ2-2, with D possibly TRBD1 on 6 matching bases. The source material was blood, either unsorted or a sorted T cell fraction (not recorded which). The TCR comes from a male donor with ankylosing spondylitis. The CDR3 loop reads CASSYGTSPGELFF. The CDR3 bases are TGCGCCAGCAGCTACGGGACAAGTCCCGGGGAGCTGTTTTTT.